The 28 T cell receptor beta chains below all came from one sample that was sequenced in a study of T cell clonality in common variable immunodeficiency. Using immunoSEQ multiplex PCR, the repertoire was profiled, and TCRdb retains in-frame clones only, with some absent. This sample carries tens of thousands of clones, none of them present only once. Sequenced: peripheral blood mononuclear cells. These receptors were obtained from a person aged 18 to 75 in good health.

This clone was recorded at least ten times. The chain's CDR3 is CASSSDRDRGHEQYF. The part of the CDR3 DNA that was read is TGTGCCAGCAGTTCGGACCGGGACAGGGGACACGAG. The rearrangement joins TRBV12-3 or TRBV12-4 to TRBJ2-7, with 10 bases identical to TRBD1. Read data end 3 residues before the CDR3 end; the end is taken from the germline J gene. The CDR3 runs 15 residues. J gave up 5 bases and V 4 bases, and 8 bases lay outside the gene matches.

Many counts were recorded for this clone. The read is 3 residues too short to cover the CDR3 end, so that end is filled in from the germline J gene. V is TRBV7-2 and J is TRBJ1-6, with 8 bases fitting TRBD1. V dropped 3 bases and J dropped 7; count of bases not matched to a gene: 2. Germline V gives CDR1 SGHTA, CDR2 FQGNSA. This CDR3 contains 14 residues. The CDR3 is CASSFDRGNSPLHF. CDR3 DNA, as far as it was read: TGTGCCAGCAGCTTCGACAGGGGCAATTCACCC.

This clone was observed at least ten times. The observed sequence ends 3 residues before the CDR3 terminus, with the missing tail filled in from the germline J gene. The chain employs TRBV7-9 and TRBJ2-3, with 7 nucleotides matching TRBD1. The CDR3 runs to 14 residues. The V segment lost 5 bases and the J segment 6 bases; nucleotides outside the gene matches: 8. Germline CDR1 and CDR2: SEHNR and FQNEAQ (reference sequence). CDR3 region: CASSVTGEADTQYF. The sequenced part of the CDR3 DNA is TGTGCCAGCAGCGTAACAGGGGAAGCGGATACG.

The sample holds a few counts of this clone. From the germline J gene comes the end of the CDR3, since the read stops 3 residues before it. The chain employs TRBV19 and TRBJ2-7, with 7 positions matching TRBD1. Germline assignment: CDR1 LNHDA and CDR2 SQIVND (reference sequence). V lost 1 base to trimming and J lost 0 bases; unmatched junction nucleotides: 6. The CDR3 totals 16 residues. This CDR3 reads CASSIGGQVSSYEQYF. The sequenced part of the CDR3 DNA is TGTGCCAGTAGTATAGGCGGACAGGTCAGCTCCTACGAG.

Concerning this clone itself: The CDR3 goes on 3 residues after the read ends, and that part is filled in from the germline J gene. The rearrangement links TRBV5-1 to TRBJ1-5; TRBD1 agrees at 7 bases. The CDR3 loop spans 14 amino acids. J was trimmed by 8 bases and V by 0 bases; bases with no gene match: 5. Germline assignment: CDR1 SGHRS and CDR2 YFSETQ. The CDR3: CASSLGGGQEPQHF. The covered CDR3 bases are TGCGCCAGCAGCTTGGGAGGGGGCCAAGAGCCC.

This clone occurred many times. The read ends 3 residues shy of where the CDR3 ends; the end is completed using the germline J gene. This rearrangement joins TRBV3-1 (or the pseudogene TRBV3-2) to TRBJ2-7; D is possibly TRBD1 (6 bases). V gave up 10 bases and J gave up 5 bases, with 36 bases separating them. The germline gives CDR1 LGHDT, CDR2 YNNKEL (reference sequence). There are 19 residues in the CDR3. The chain's CDR3 is CATRPQGLASRRGGNEQYF. The DNA read from the CDR3 is TGTGCCACTCGCCCGCAGGGGCTGGCGTCGCGGCGCGGCGGCAACGAG.

This clone came up many times. The sequenced part of the CDR3 DNA is TGTGCCAGCAGCCGACTTCGAGGTGCCTACGAG. Translating it yields CASSRLRGAYE. In full, the CDR3 reads CASSRLRGAYEQYF. The chain employs TRBV7-9 and TRBJ2-7; no reliable D call. Read sequence stops 3 residues before the CDR3 end, and the germline J gene provides the missing end. The ends were cut back, 5 bases at V and 2 bases at J, with 13 bases in the middle. The germline V gene has CDR1 SEHNR and CDR2 FQNEAQ (reference sequence). This CDR3 has 14 residues.

This clone showed up many times. The CDR3 goes on 3 residues after the read ends, and that part is filled in from the germline J gene. This rearrangement joins TRBV6-2 or TRBV6-3 to TRBJ2-3, with unresolved D. The CDR3 contains 14 residues. Trimming shortened V by 4 bases and J by 2 bases, and 10 bases separated the two germline ends. Germline assignment: CDR1 MNHEY and CDR2 SVGEGT. CDR3 sequence reads: CASSSSTATDTQYF. CDR3 DNA (partial): TGTGCCAGCAGTTCTTCTACCGCCACAGATACG.

Ten or more counts support this clone. The CDR3 end is not reached by the read, which stops 3 residues before it; the germline J gene fills it in. The chain uses TRBV5-1 and TRBJ2-5, with TRBD1 matching over 7 bases. The CDR3 length is 15 residues. The germline gives CDR1 SGHRS, CDR2 YFSETQ. V shed 0 bases, J shed 2 bases, and the junction held 4 bases outside the gene matches. The DNA read from the CDR3 is TGCGCCAGCAGCTTGGAATTGGGACAGCAAGAGACC. It translates to CASSLELGQQET. The CDR3 in its entirety is CASSLELGQQETQYF.

This clone was counted many times. The DNA ends 3 residues before the CDR3 does, and the rest of the CDR3 is filled in from the germline J gene. The J gene is TRBJ1-6, the V gene TRBV7-2, with a weak D call TRBD1 (6 bases). CDR3 length: 14 residues. Germline CDR1 reads SGHTA; CDR2 reads FQGNSA. Trimming cost V 8 bases and J 0 bases, with 8 bases left between them. Incomplete CDR3 DNA: TGTGCCAGCGACAGGAGCTCCTATAATTCACCC. Translating gives CASDRSSYNSP. The CDR3 in full is CASDRSSYNSPLHF.

This clone occurred many times. Coverage ceases 3 residues before the CDR3 finishes, and the germline J gene fills in the end. The chain has TRBV7-3 and TRBJ2-5; 14 nucleotides match TRBD2. The CDR3 covers 17 residues. The J segment lost 5 bases and the V segment lost 5 bases, leaving 10 bases of the junction unmatched. Looked up from germline, CDR1 is SGHTA and CDR2 is FQGTGA. CDR3 sequence reads: CASSPTGLAGGGETQYF. The part of the CDR3 DNA that was read is TGTGCCAGCAGCCCAACAGGACTAGCGGGAGGCGGTGAGACC.

This clone was counted ten times or more. The observed sequence ends 3 residues before the CDR3 terminus, with the missing tail filled in from the germline J gene. The V and J genes are TRBV20-1 and TRBJ2-7; 9 positions match TRBD1. Trimming cost V 3 bases and J 2 bases; bases outside gene matches: 5. The CDR3 is made up of 14 amino acids. Germline V gives CDR1 DFQATT, CDR2 SNEGSKA (reference sequence). CDR3 region: CSARPGTGTYEQYF. Incomplete CDR3 DNA: TGCAGTGCTAGGCCCGGGACAGGGACCTACGAG.

This clone was recorded at least ten times. The read ends 3 residues early relative to the CDR3; the germline J gene fills the gap. The chain employs TRBV5-4 and TRBJ2-7; perhaps TRBD1 as D (5 bases). Between the trimmed V and J ends, which lost 2 bases and 6 bases, there was a span of 9 bases. The length of the CDR3 is 12 residues. The germline CDR1 and CDR2 sequences are SGHNT and YYREEE (reference sequence). The DNA read from the CDR3 is TGTGCCAGCAGCTTCCTCAGGGCCGAG. Translated, it gives CASSFLRAE. The entire CDR3 sequence reads CASSFLRAEQYF. Based on the CDR3 plus reference TRBV5-4 and TRBJ2-7, the full variable domain is ETGVTQSPTHLIKTRGQQVTLRCSSQSGHNTVSWYQQALGQGPQFIFQYYREEENGRGNFPPRFSGLQFPNYSSELNVNALELDDSALYLCASSFLRAEQYFGPGTRLTVT.

This clone was counted many times. The observed sequence ends 3 residues before the CDR3 terminus, with the missing tail filled in from the germline J gene. This sequence joins TRBV14 and TRBJ2-1, with D hard to call. Germline CDR1 is SGHDN and CDR2 is FVKESK. This CDR3 comprises 13 residues. V was cut by 0 bases and J by 7 bases, with 7 bases left in between. CDR3 bases read: TGTGCCAGCAGCCAAGAACTGGTTAATGAG. It specifies CASSQELVNE. The CDR3 reads in full as CASSQELVNEQFF.

This clone came up many times. The CDR3 goes on 3 residues after the read ends, and that part is filled in from the germline J gene. The rearrangement links TRBV19 to TRBJ2-7; 7 nucleotides line up with TRBD1. CDR1 is LNHDA, CDR2 SQIVND, per germline (reference sequence). With V trimmed by 4 bases and J by 5 bases, 14 bases remained unmatched. This CDR3 region has 16 residues. The CDR3 reads CASSTLGTVDTHEQYF. Partial CDR3 DNA: TGTGCCAGTAGTACCCTAGGGACAGTAGATACCCACGAG.

This clone has a count of ten or more. The read ends 3 residues shy of where the CDR3 ends; the end is completed using the germline J gene. V gene TRBV19 combines with J gene TRBJ1-5; 11 positions match TRBD1. Germline trimming cut 8 bases from V and 1 base from J; bases unmatched to any gene: 7. CDR3 size: 16 residues. Germline V gives CDR1 LNHDA, CDR2 SQIVND (reference sequence). The CDR3 is CASQRGDRGSNQPQHF. CDR3 DNA (partial): TGTGCCAGTCAAAGAGGGGACAGGGGGAGCAATCAGCCC.

This clone has a count of ten or more. The read comes to an end 3 residues before the CDR3 does, leaving the germline J gene to fill in the end. V is TRBV5-1 and J is TRBJ2-1; 13 bases align to TRBD2. CDR3 size: 16 residues. The junction had 6 bases not matched to a gene; V was cut back by 3 bases and J by 6 bases. Germline-derived CDR1 and CDR2 are SGHRS and YFSETQ. The covered CDR3 bases are TGCGCCAGCAGCTCCGGGGGGACTAGCGGGATCAATGAG. Translating gives CASSSGGTSGINE. The CDR3, in full, reads CASSSGGTSGINEQFF.

This clone has a count of ten or more. From the germline J gene comes the end of the CDR3, since the read stops 3 residues before it. This chain joins TRBV20-1 and TRBJ2-7; maybe TRBD1 (6 bases). Germline V gives CDR1 DFQATT, CDR2 SNEGSKA (reference sequence). This CDR3 contains 12 residues. The ends were cut back, 7 bases at V and 3 bases at J, with 13 bases in the middle. The CDR3 DNA, read in part, is TGCAGTGTTAAGATACAGGGCTACGAG. Protein: CSVKIQGYE. The entire CDR3 sequence reads CSVKIQGYEQYF.

At least ten counts were recorded for this clone. Coverage ceases 3 residues before the CDR3 finishes, and the germline J gene fills in the end. The chain carries TRBV28 and TRBJ2-7; tentatively, D is TRBD1 (5 bases). The V and J ends lost 3 bases and 2 bases respectively, with 17 bases between them. Germline V gene sequence: CDR1 MDHEN, CDR2 SYDVKM. This CDR3 spans 16 amino acids. CDR3 DNA (partial): TGTGCCAGCAGTTTTAGTGACAGAGACATTACCTACGAG. This codes for CASSFSDRDITYE. The CDR3 reads in full as CASSFSDRDITYEQYF.

Ten or more counts support this clone. The CDR3 bases that were read are TGTGCCAGCACCCACGGGCTAGCGGGAGCAGTGGCCTACGAG. It codes for CASTHGLAGAVAYE. The full CDR3 is CASTHGLAGAVAYEQYF. This chain connects TRBV7-8 to TRBJ2-7, with 10 bases aligning to TRBD2. The read finishes 3 residues shy of the CDR3 end, and the germline J gene is used to complete it. CDR1 and CDR2 (germline): SGHVS, FQNEAQ. The CDR3 extends over 17 amino acids. The V and J ends lost 7 bases and 2 bases, in that order; junction bases with no gene match: 14. Complete variable domain (other parts from reference TRBV7-8 and TRBJ2-7): GAGVSQSPRYKVAKRGQDVALRCDPISGHVSLFWYQQALGQGPEFLTYFQNEAQLDKSGLPSDRFFAERPEGSVSTLKIQRTQQEDSAVYLCASTHGLAGAVAYEQYFGPGTRLTVT.

This clone was seen repeatedly, ten times or more. The read ends 3 residues before the CDR3 terminus; that terminus is restored from the germline J gene. The rearrangement links TRBV6-2 or TRBV6-3 to TRBJ1-5; D might be TRBD1 (6 bases). This CDR3 has 15 residues. The ends were cut back, 6 bases at V and 2 bases at J, with 14 bases in the middle. The germline gives CDR1 MNHEY, CDR2 SVGEGT. The sequenced part of the CDR3 DNA is TGTGCCAGCAGCCAAACAGGGCTAGGCAATCAGCCC. It codes for CASSQTGLGNQP. The whole CDR3 reads CASSQTGLGNQPQHF.

This clone was detected ten times or more. The read finishes 3 residues shy of the CDR3 end, and the germline J gene is used to complete it. The chain links TRBV30 to TRBJ1-5, with D possibly being TRBD1 (5 bases). CDR1 GTSNPN and CDR2 SVGIG come from the germline V gene (reference sequence). The CDR3 totals 15 residues. V was pared by 2 bases and J by 3 bases, with 14 bases between. The CDR3 region is CAWSSIQGFNQPQHF. The CDR3 DNA, read in part, is TGTGCCTGGAGTTCGATCCAGGGATTCAATCAGCCC.

This clone was seen many times. The observed sequence ends 3 residues before the CDR3 terminus, with the missing tail filled in from the germline J gene. V is TRBV4-2 and J is TRBJ2-7, with no clear D. V shed 0 bases and J shed 0 bases, with 6 bases lying between them. The germline CDR1 and CDR2 sequences are LGHNA and YNFKEQ. CDR3 length: 14 amino acids. CDR3 in amino acids: CASSQEASSYEQYF. The part of the CDR3 DNA that was read is TGTGCCAGCAGCCAAGAGGCTTCCTCCTACGAG.

This clone showed up many times. The sequenced fragment ends 3 residues before the CDR3 boundary, so the rest is inferred from the germline J gene. The V call is TRBV18, the J call TRBJ1-1; no clear D. This CDR3 has 13 amino acids. Germline V lookup: CDR1 KGHSH, CDR2 LQKENI. Deletions cut 3 bases from V and 1 base from J, with 6 bases between. This CDR3 reads CASSPPRNTEAFF. The CDR3 bases that were read are TGTGCCAGCTCACCCCCCCGGAACACTGAA.

This clone came up many times. The read gets to within 3 residues of the CDR3 end, and the germline J gene fills in the rest. The chain couples TRBV19 to TRBJ2-5, with 8 bases lining up with TRBD1. V was clipped by 6 bases and J by 2 bases; unmatched bases: 5. The length of the CDR3 is 14 residues. Per germline, CDR1 LNHDA and CDR2 SQIVND (reference sequence). The CDR3 bases that were read are TGTGCCAGTAGATCCGGGACAGGTCAAGAGACC. This encodes CASRSGTGQET. The full CDR3 protein reads CASRSGTGQETQYF.

Remarks on this clone: The junction and the germline gene differ at one end; a read error may be behind it. The read halts 3 residues ahead of the CDR3 end, with the missing end drawn from the germline J gene. This rearrangement joins TRBV5-6 to TRBJ1-2, with D tentatively TRBD1 (5 bases). Germline V gene sequence: CDR1 SGHDT, CDR2 YYEEEE. This CDR3 has 13 amino acids. This CDR3 is CASSPGDYYSYTF. Incomplete CDR3 DNA: TGTGCCAGCAGCCCGGGGGACTACTATAGC.

This clone was found many times. The CDR3 is cut off 3 residues early in the read; its end comes from the germline J gene. This chain links TRBV5-1 with TRBJ2-5; 8 nucleotides align to TRBD1. Per germline, CDR1 SGHRS and CDR2 YFSETQ. The J segment lost 5 bases and the V segment lost 0 bases, leaving 6 bases of the junction unmatched. The CDR3 covers 15 residues. This CDR3 is CASSLATDRGETQYF. The sequenced CDR3 bases are TGCGCCAGCAGCTTGGCCACCGACAGGGGCGAGACC.

This clone was detected ten times or more. Read sequence stops 3 residues before the CDR3 end, and the germline J gene provides the missing end. The V gene is TRBV5-1, the J gene TRBJ2-2; weak D call: TRBD2 (5 bases). The CDR3 is 16 residues long. The V gene's germline CDR1 is SGHRS and CDR2 YFSETQ. Trimming shortened V by 2 bases and J by 5 bases, and 16 bases separated the two germline ends. The sequenced CDR3 bases are TGCGCCAGCAGCTTAGTCCAAGTAGCGAGGACCGGGGAG. This gives the protein CASSLVQVARTGE. From start to end, the CDR3 is CASSLVQVARTGELFF.